These 19 T cell receptor beta chains were sequenced from one sample in a study of HIV-infected children after antiretroviral therapy interruption. As to treatment: PENTA 11 planned treatment interruption arm or continuous ART arm. A 3' RACE protocol on RNA, with unique molecular identifiers, produced the TCR library. From the 3' RACE reads, TCRdb called clonotypes with MiXCR, one entry per CDR3 protein. The sample yields more than 40,000 distinct CDR3 sequences, 4.3% seen once. The material sequenced was CD45RA+ CD4+ T cells from PBMCs, pooled from several time points, taken from a donor given antiretroviral therapy, either interrupted or continuous. As for subset: naive CD4+ CD45RA+ CD45RO- T cells. These receptors were taken from a pool of human donors with HIV.

This clonotype was detected ten times or more. The V gene is TRBV20-1, the J gene TRBJ2-6; 7 nucleotides align to TRBD2. V lost 0 bases, J lost 3 bases, and 8 bases stayed unmatched. This CDR3 is 17 amino acids long. Per the germline V gene, CDR1 is DFQATT and CDR2 is SNEGSKA (reference sequence). This CDR3 reads CSARDSRAGDGANVLTF. The CDR3, as DNA: TGCAGTGCTAGAGATAGCCGGGCGGGGGATGGGGCCAACGTCCTGACTTTC.

This clonotype was counted at least ten times. V is TRBV12-3 or TRBV12-4 and J is TRBJ2-2, with D possibly being TRBD1 (5 bases). V lost 6 bases to trimming and J lost 10 bases, with 12 bases between them. The CDR3 length is 12 residues. The CDR3 DNA is TGTGCCAGCAGGCCCGAAGGGGTGGAGCTGTTTTTT. Translating gives CASRPEGVELFF.

V and J are TRBV29-1 and TRBJ1-1, with 12 bases matching TRBD1. V lost 5 bases, J lost 3 bases, and 7 bases stayed unmatched. The CDR3 runs 15 residues. Germline CDR1 SQVTM, CDR2 ANQGSEA. The CDR3 nucleotides are TGCAGCGTTCTAGGGACAGGGGGCGCGTACACTGAAGCTTTCTTT. Protein sequence: CSVLGTGGAYTEAFF.

This chain connects TRBV11-2 to TRBJ1-4; D is unclear. Germline-derived CDR1 and CDR2 are SGHAT and FQNNGV. The CDR3 consists of 12 residues. The V and J ends lost 5 bases and 8 bases respectively, with 9 bases between them. DNA of the CDR3: TGTGCCAGCAGCCAAGGAGGCGAAAAACTGTTTTTT. It specifies CASSQGGEKLFF.

In this sample, this clonotype turned up many times. The rearrangement links TRBV6-6 to TRBJ2-4, with 9 bases that match TRBD1. Trimming took 6 bases from V and 0 from J; bases not matched to a gene: 12. The germline V gene has CDR1 MNHNY and CDR2 SVGAGI (reference sequence). CDR3 length: 18 amino acids. The CDR3 sequence: CASSPHRDRERAKNIQYF. The CDR3 DNA sequence: TGTGCCAGCAGCCCCCACCGGGACAGGGAGCGAGCCAAAAACATTCAGTACTTC.

This clonotype came up many times. The chain is built from TRBV12-3 or TRBV12-4 and TRBJ1-2; D is uncertain. The CDR3 spans 13 residues. Trimming removed 3 bases from V and 7 bases from J, with 12 bases in between. The CDR3 region has the DNA TGTGCCAGCAGTTTTGTCCGGGAGGGTGGCTACACCTTC. It is translated as CASSFVREGGYTF.

There are many counts of this clonotype. For the CDR3, the DNA is TGCAGTGCTGGGGGTACTGAAGCTTTCTTT. Amino acid sequence: CSAGGTEAFF. The V call is TRBV20-1, the J call TRBJ1-1; a weak D match, TRBD1 (5 bases). CDR1 is DFQATT, CDR2 SNEGSKA, per germline (reference sequence). The V end was cut by 5 bases, the J end by 5 bases, with 6 bases between. This CDR3 has 10 residues.

The V gene is TRBV27, the J gene TRBJ1-1; D gene unclear. This CDR3 has 14 residues. Germline V gene data show CDR1 as MNHEY and CDR2 as SMNVEV (reference sequence). The V gene lost 0 bases and the J gene lost 4 bases, with 9 bases spanning the gap. In DNA, the CDR3 is TGTGCCAGCAGTTTATCGGGTTTCGGCACTGAAGCTTTCTTT. Its translation is CASSLSGFGTEAFF.

This clonotype was found many times. The rearrangement links TRBV20-1 to TRBJ2-2, with D tentatively TRBD1 (5 bases). CDR3 length: 13 amino acids. Germline V lookup: CDR1 DFQATT, CDR2 SNEGSKA (reference sequence). The ends were cut back, 0 bases at V and 6 bases at J, with 8 bases in the middle. CDR3 in DNA: TGCAGTGCTAGAGACAGGGCGCCCGGGGAGCTGTTTTTT. It specifies CSARDRAPGELFF.

At least ten counts were recorded for this clonotype. The chain recombines TRBV3-1 with TRBJ2-1; D is possibly TRBD1 (5 bases). V gave up 5 bases and J gave up 9 bases, with 11 bases separating them. Germline CDR1 reads LGHDT; CDR2 reads YNNKEL (reference sequence). The CDR3 is 12 residues long. CDR3 amino acids: CASSYRNAEQFF. In DNA form, the CDR3 reads TGTGCCAGCAGCTACAGGAATGCTGAGCAGTTCTTC.

V usage is TRBV10-3 and J usage is TRBJ1-2; tentative D call: TRBD1 (6 bases). Trimming cost V 8 bases and J 3 bases, with 19 bases left between them. Germline V lookup: CDR1 ENHRY, CDR2 SYGVKD. This CDR3 spans 15 amino acids. CDR3 nucleotides: TGTGCCATCCGCCTTGGGGGGGCGGTAGACTATGGCTACACCTTC. Amino acids: CAIRLGGAVDYGYTF.

This clonotype came up many times. The chain has TRBV19 and TRBJ2-4, with D unresolved. CDR3 length equals 17 residues. Per the germline V gene, CDR1 is LNHDA and CDR2 is SQIVND (reference sequence). Trimming took off 4 bases at V and 1 base at J, with 17 bases between the two ends. CDR3 region: CASSTYSLGFAKNIQYF. CDR3 DNA: TGTGCCAGTAGTACCTACTCGCTGGGTTTCGCCAAAAACATTCAGTACTTC.

The sample holds many counts of this clonotype. The rearrangement links TRBV18 to TRBJ1-1; D is possibly TRBD1 (5 bases). The V gene lost 3 bases and the J gene lost 11 bases, with 16 bases spanning the gap. The CDR3 covers 13 residues. Germline assignment: CDR1 KGHSH and CDR2 LQKENI. CDR3 coding DNA: TGTGCCAGCTCACCGGAACAGGACAAAGGGGCTTTCTTT. It translates to CASSPEQDKGAFF.

This clonotype was detected ten times or more. V is TRBV6-1 and J is TRBJ2-3; TRBD2 agrees at 15 bases. The CDR3 totals 16 residues. V shed 10 bases and J 3 bases; nucleotides not matched to a gene: 8. Germline V CDR1 and CDR2: MNHNS, SASEGT. CDR3 in amino acids: CATVEGTSGGTDTQYF. Written as DNA, the CDR3 is TGTGCCACCGTGGAAGGGACTAGCGGGGGGACAGATACGCAGTATTTT.

This clonotype has ten or more counts. The rearrangement joins TRBV6-1 to TRBJ2-1; 15 bases agree with TRBD2. CDR3 length: 19 amino acids. V lost 6 bases, J lost 0 bases, and 9 bases stayed unmatched. In germline, CDR1 is MNHNS, CDR2 SASEGT. The CDR3 spells CASSLLRTSGGGSYNEQFF. The CDR3 nucleotides read TGTGCCAGCAGCCTACTTAGGACTAGCGGGGGGGGCTCCTACAATGAGCAGTTCTTC.

This clonotype came up many times. The J gene is TRBJ1-2, the V gene TRBV6-5; D remains unclear. CDR1 is MNHEY and CDR2 is SVGAGI in the germline V gene. Trimming removed 4 bases from V and 4 bases from J, with 10 bases in between. CDR3 length: 13 amino acids. The CDR3 sequence: CASSSELIYGYTF. CDR3 in DNA: TGTGCCAGCAGTTCAGAACTCATCTATGGCTACACCTTC.

This clonotype was found many times. The chain carries TRBV4-1 and TRBJ2-7, with D unresolved. Germline CDR1 and CDR2: MGHRA and YSYEKL. This CDR3 region has 15 residues. V was clipped by 0 bases and J by 3 bases, with 12 bases between them. The CDR3 protein is CASSQDSQPYYEQYF. The CDR3 region has the DNA TGCGCCAGCAGCCAAGATTCACAACCATACTACGAGCAGTACTTC.

This clonotype has ten or more counts. V is TRBV12-3 or TRBV12-4 and J is TRBJ1-1; weak D call: TRBD1 (5 bases). The CDR3 consists of 14 residues. Trimming removed 8 bases from V and 0 bases from J, with 13 bases in between. The CDR3 DNA reads TGTGCCAGCCAGTCCGGGGCGATGAACACTGAAGCTTTCTTT. Encoded protein: CASQSGAMNTEAFF.

This clonotype appeared many times. This chain connects TRBV20-1 to TRBJ1-1, with 7 bases that match TRBD1. This CDR3 has 15 amino acids. The V and J ends lost 6 bases and 0 bases, in that order; junction bases with no gene match: 10. CDR1 and CDR2 from the germline V gene are DFQATT and SNEGSKA (reference sequence). The CDR3 spells CSAPNPTGMNTEAFF. In nucleotides, the CDR3 is TGCAGTGCCCCAAACCCGACAGGGATGAACACTGAAGCTTTCTTT.